This TCR beta chain stems from a study of shared clonotypes between healthy human individuals. TCRdb's copy holds only in-frame clones and misses some; the assay was immunoSEQ multiplex PCR. The profile shows more than 900,000 clones, about four fifths of them singletons. The germline gives CDR1 SQVTM, CDR2 ANQGSEA. The CDR3 loop spans 14 amino acids. V lost 1 base to trimming and J lost 4 bases; unmatched junction nucleotides: 3. The chain is built from TRBV29-1 and TRBJ2-5; 10 nucleotides agree with TRBD2. The sequence came from a young man in good health. Some clones in this sample may be carry-over from other donors' samples. Sequenced: memory CD4+ T cells from PBMCs. Subset specified: CD45RA-negative fraction. DNA for the CDR3: TGCAGCGTTGAAGTAGCGGGAGGATCAGAGACCCAGTACTTC. It codes for CSVEVAGGSETQYF.